This record looks at one T cell receptor beta chain sequence and its context. What it binds is unknown. The data belong to a study of T cell responses to AZD1222 COVID-19 vaccine. Study-level results: Repertoire sampling occurred only after the peak T cell response. Only six people who got AZD1222 tested seropositive at baseline. Spike-wide coverage was observed for vaccine-associated CD4 TCRs, with dominant responses at 160-218 and 743-854. Females made up more of the donors, who were largely white British, and clonal diversity may have come out too low.

CDR3 size: 15 residues. Germline V lookup: CDR1 MGHRA, CDR2 YSYEKL. The germline V and J ends were trimmed by 1 base and 6 bases, with 10 bases remaining between them. TCRdb's copy holds only in-frame clones and misses some; the assay was immunoSEQ multiplex PCR. The sample yields over 120,000 clones, approximately 94% seen once. The chain has TRBV4-1 and TRBJ1-6; tentative D call: TRBD1 (5 bases). The clonotype was recovered from an adult in good health. Material: peripheral blood, obtained on day 0 of AZD1222 vaccination. In nucleotides, the CDR3 is TGCGCCAGCAGCCAAGTCACAGGAGCTAATTCACCCCTCCACTTT. Protein: CASSQVTGANSPLHF.